The TCR beta chain described here comes from a study of OX40 agonist ivuxolimab in advanced cancers. Using immunoSEQ multiplex PCR, the repertoire was profiled, and TCRdb retains in-frame clones only, with some absent. The sample yields tens of thousands of clones, around nine tenths seen once. Here the sequenced sample was CD4+ or CD8+ T cells sorted from blood, taken in a trial of the OX40 agonist ivuxolimab. The receptor was derived from an adult with an advanced solid tumor such as melanoma, head and neck, liver or kidney cancer.

In DNA, the CDR3 is TGTGCCAGCAGCGTAGGTCGGGGGATAAATGAAAAACTGTTTTTT. As protein: CASSVGRGINEKLFF. The V gene is TRBV9, the J gene TRBJ1-4, with a weak D call TRBD1 (5 bases). V shed 0 bases and J shed 5 bases, with 11 bases lying between them. The V gene's germline CDR1 is SGDLS and CDR2 YYNGEE. The CDR3 covers 15 residues. Full variable domain (missing parts from reference TRBV9 and TRBJ1-4): DSGVTQTPKHLITATGQRVTLRCSPRSGDLSVYWYQQSLDQGLQFLIQYYNGEERAKGNILERFSAQQFPDLHSELNLSSLELGDSALYFCASSVGRGINEKLFFGSGTQLSVL.